The 24 T cell receptor beta chains below come from one sample, sequenced in a study of CD8 T cells in ankylosing spondylitis. General study results and limits: Roughly eight highly homologous variants made up a TCR beta motif that seemed to typify ankylosing spondylitis blood.

One entry per CDR3 protein, called by TCRdb with MiXCR from the 5' RACE reads. This table holds some 840,000 distinct CDR3 sequences, 10% to 15% found once. The antigens for these receptors are not known. The sequenced material came from blood, either unsorted or a sorted T cell fraction (not recorded which). Every receptor here comes from a male donor with ankylosing spondylitis.

This clonotype was observed a handful of times. The CDR3 sequence is CASSLGTSGETYNEQFF. For the CDR3, the DNA is TGCGCCAGCAGCTTGGGGACTAGCGGGGAGACCTACAATGAGCAGTTCTTC. The V gene is TRBV5-1, the J gene TRBJ2-1; TRBD2 matches 12 bases. This CDR3 spans 17 amino acids. The V segment lost 0 bases and the J segment 2 bases; nucleotides outside the gene matches: 3. CDR1 is SGHRS and CDR2 is YFSETQ in the germline V gene. The entire variable domain, with the rest obtained from reference TRBV5-1 and TRBJ2-1, is as follows: KAGVTQTPRYLIKTRGQQVTLSCSPISGHRSVSWYQQTPGQGLQFLFEYFSETQRNKGNFPGRFSGRQFSNSRSEMNVSTLELGDSALYLCASSLGTSGETYNEQFFGPGTRLTVL.

This clonotype was picked up a small number of times. The chain carries TRBV7-6 and TRBJ1-3, with unresolved D. CDR1 SGHVS and CDR2 FNYEAQ come from the germline V gene. The CDR3 contains 13 residues. V shed 2 bases and J shed 8 bases, with 10 bases lying between them. DNA of the CDR3: TGTGCCAGCAGCTTACGTGCCGGTGACACCATATATTTT. This translates into CASSLRAGDTIYF.

This chain connects TRBV7-2 to TRBJ2-1, with 8 bases matching TRBD2. The germline gives CDR1 SGHTA, CDR2 FQGNSA. V shed 3 bases and J 1 base; nucleotides not matched to a gene: 8. The CDR3 covers 17 residues. The CDR3 is CASSLRQTSGSYNEQFF. The DNA of the CDR3 is TGTGCCAGCAGCTTGCGGCAAACTAGCGGATCCTACAATGAGCAGTTCTTC.

Only a few counts were recorded for this clonotype. The J gene is TRBJ2-3, the V gene TRBV28; D unresolved. Deletions cut 5 bases from V and 1 base from J, with 19 bases between. Germline V lookup: CDR1 MDHEN, CDR2 SYDVKM. The CDR3 is 17 amino acids. DNA for the CDR3: TGTGCCAGCAGTCCGATCGTCTGGAAAAGGGGCACAGATACGCAGTATTTT. Translating it yields CASSPIVWKRGTDTQYF. The full variable domain, completed using reference TRBV28 and TRBJ2-3, is DVKVTQSSRYLVKRTGEKVFLECVQDMDHENMFWYRQDPGLGLRLIYFSYDVKMKEKGDIPEGYSVSREKKERFSLILESASTNQTSMYLCASSPIVWKRGTDTQYFGPGTRLTVL.

This clonotype was observed a single time. This chain connects TRBV18 to TRBJ1-3, with TRBD1 as a possible D gene (6 bases). This CDR3 comprises 14 residues. V lost 3 bases and J 4 bases, leaving 10 bases between the germline ends. Germline V gene sequence: CDR1 KGHSH, CDR2 LQKENI. The CDR3 here is CASSPSGEGNTIYF. Here the CDR3 DNA reads TGTGCCAGCTCACCGTCAGGGGAAGGAAACACCATATATTTT.

This chain links TRBV18 with TRBJ1-2; D is possibly TRBD1 (6 bases). V was trimmed by 3 bases and J by 7 bases, leaving 18 bases between them. CDR1 KGHSH and CDR2 LQKENI come from the germline V gene. This CDR3 is 15 amino acids long. This CDR3 reads CASSPEPGGLFGYTF. CDR3 bases: TGTGCCAGCTCACCTGAACCCGGGGGGCTCTTTGGCTACACCTTC. The variable domain in full, with the rest retrieved from reference TRBV18 and TRBJ1-2, is NAGVMQNPRHLVRRRGQEARLRCSPMKGHSHVYWYRQLPEEGLKFMVYLQKENIIDESGMPKERFSAEFPKEGPSILRIQQVVRGDSAAYFCASSPEPGGLFGYTFGSGTRLTVV.

This clonotype came up a few times. J is TRBJ1-6 and V is TRBV20-1; 7 nucleotides match TRBD1. Looked up from germline, CDR1 is DFQATT and CDR2 is SNEGSKA (reference sequence). The ends lost 5 bases at V and 8 bases at J; junction bases unmatched: 9. This CDR3 is built from 14 residues. CDR3 in DNA: TGCAGTGCTTCTACAGGGGTGGCTGATTCACCCCTCCACTTT. It specifies CSASTGVADSPLHF.

CDR3 DNA sequence: TGTGCCAGCAGCAAGACTACCTACACAGATACGCAGTATTTT. The encoded protein is CASSKTTYTDTQYF. The genes are TRBV5-5 and TRBJ2-3; a weak D match, TRBD2 (5 bases). The CDR3 is 14 residues long. The germline V gene encodes CDR1 SGHKS and CDR2 YYEKEE (reference sequence). V gave up 4 bases and J gave up 2 bases, with 11 bases separating them.

The rearrangement links TRBV29-1 to TRBJ1-1, with D possibly TRBD1 on 5 matching bases. Germline CDR1 and CDR2: SQVTM and ANQGSEA. V was trimmed by 3 bases and J by 4 bases, leaving 15 bases between them. There are 14 residues in the CDR3. For the CDR3, the DNA is TGCAGCGTTGAGTTGGGAAAGGGGACCACTGAAGCTTTCTTT. Encoded protein: CSVELGKGTTEAFF. Full variable domain (rest looked up from reference TRBV29-1 and TRBJ1-1): SAVISQKPSRDICQRGTSLTIQCQVDSQVTMMFWYRQQPGQSLTLIATANQGSEATYESGFVIDKFPISRPNLTFSTLTVSNMSPEDSSIYLCSVELGKGTTEAFFGQGTRLTVV.

This clonotype turned up a few times. The chain joins TRBV20-1 to TRBJ2-7; D is tentatively TRBD1 or TRBD2 (5 bases each). The CDR3 has 12 residues. Trimming shortened V by 4 bases and J by 6 bases, and 13 bases separated the two germline ends. Germline-derived CDR1 and CDR2 are DFQATT and SNEGSKA (reference sequence). This chain's CDR3 is CSATGPSGEQYF. CDR3 coding DNA: TGCAGTGCTACGGGACCCTCCGGCGAGCAGTACTTC.

This chain joins TRBV5-1 and TRBJ2-3; TRBD2 is a possible D gene (5 bases). Between the trimmed V and J ends, which lost 4 bases and 4 bases, there was a span of 13 bases. CDR3 size: 14 residues. Germline V gene sequence: CDR1 SGHRS, CDR2 YFSETQ. The CDR3 protein is CASSPDPGADTQYF. Written as DNA, the CDR3 is TGCGCCAGCAGCCCGGACCCCGGGGCAGATACGCAGTATTTT.

This clonotype came up a few times. V and J are TRBV4-3 and TRBJ1-5; D may be TRBD1 (5 bases). V was pared by 0 bases and J by 4 bases, with 7 bases between. From germline, CDR1 is LGHNA and CDR2 YSLEER. The CDR3 runs 14 residues. CDR3 region: CASSQEGVNQPQHF. CDR3 coding DNA: TGCGCCAGCAGCCAAGAAGGGGTTAATCAGCCCCAGCATTTT.

This chain uses TRBV6-2 or TRBV6-3 with TRBJ1-1, with D perhaps TRBD1 (6 bases). Per germline, CDR1 MNHEY and CDR2 SVGEGT. This CDR3 has 13 amino acids. Trimming cost V 5 bases and J 9 bases, with 16 bases left between them. The CDR3 coding sequence is TGTGCCAGCAGTACCCCCCCTACAGGGAAAGCTTTCTTT. Protein sequence: CASSTPPTGKAFF.

This clonotype occurred a few times. The chain recombines TRBV12-3 or TRBV12-4 with TRBJ1-6; a weak D match, TRBD1 (6 bases). This CDR3 comprises 14 residues. With 6 bases removed from V and 7 bases from J, the gap between germline ends came to 13 bases. Here the CDR3 reads CASSLERGNSPLHF. The DNA for the CDR3 is TGTGCCAGCAGCCTGGAGAGGGGGAATTCACCCCTCCACTTT.

A few counts support this clonotype. The chain uses TRBV4-3 and TRBJ2-2; TRBD2 is a possible D gene (6 bases). V was trimmed by 1 base and J by 6 bases, leaving 12 bases between them. The germline gives CDR1 LGHNA, CDR2 YSLEER. The CDR3 extends over 15 amino acids. This chain's CDR3 is CASSQGSSAAGELFF. Written as DNA, the CDR3 is TGCGCCAGCAGCCAAGGGTCTAGCGCGGCCGGGGAGCTGTTTTTT.

The chain employs TRBV6-1 and TRBJ1-2; D call uncertain. The CDR3 consists of 14 residues. Germline V gene data show CDR1 as MNHNS and CDR2 as SASEGT. V shed 3 bases and J shed 4 bases, with 12 bases lying between them. CDR3 sequence: CASSDKARGYGYTF. The CDR3 DNA sequence: TGTGCCAGCAGTGACAAGGCCCGGGGCTATGGCTACACCTTC.

The chain is built from TRBV12-3 or TRBV12-4 and TRBJ2-7; 11 nucleotides agree with TRBD2. The junction had 9 bases not matched to a gene; V was cut back by 5 bases and J by 9 bases. This CDR3 region has 14 residues. CDR3 protein: CASSASGRTGWQYF. The CDR3 DNA follows: TGTGCCAGCAGTGCTAGCGGGAGGACAGGGTGGCAGTACTTC.

V gene TRBV5-1 combines with J gene TRBJ1-5; possible D gene TRBD1, 6 bases. Per germline, CDR1 SGHRS and CDR2 YFSETQ. The V end lost 0 bases, the J end lost 1 base, and 11 bases lay between the germline ends. This CDR3 has 16 residues. DNA of the CDR3: TGCGCCAGCAGCTTGGCAGGGGCGGGGAGCAATCAGCCCCAGCATTTT. Amino acid sequence: CASSLAGAGSNQPQHF.

This clonotype was seen only a few times. The rearrangement joins TRBV7-2 to TRBJ2-1; 13 nucleotides match TRBD2. J lost 6 bases, V lost 3 bases, and 5 bases had no gene match. CDR1 and CDR2 from the germline V gene are SGHTA and FQGNSA. The CDR3 totals 16 residues. CDR3 in DNA: TGTGCCAGCAGCTTGGTATGGACTAGCGGGAGCAATGAGCAGTTCTTC. This translates into CASSLVWTSGSNEQFF.

This clonotype has more than one count but fewer than ten. The V and J genes are TRBV9 and TRBJ1-1; 9 positions agree with TRBD1. Looked up from germline, CDR1 is SGDLS and CDR2 is YYNGEE. V shed 4 bases, J shed 2 bases, and the junction held 6 bases outside the gene matches. This CDR3 region has 15 residues. CDR3 nucleotides: TGTGCCAGCAGCCCATCGGACAGGGGAAACACTGAAGCTTTCTTT. Translation gives CASSPSDRGNTEAFF.

This chain joins TRBV6-1 and TRBJ1-1, with 11 bases lining up with TRBD1. With V trimmed by 8 bases and J by 0 bases, 8 bases remained unmatched. CDR1 is MNHNS, CDR2 SASEGT, per germline. This CDR3 region has 16 residues. CDR3 region: CASGNGQGALNTEAFF. CDR3 coding DNA: TGTGCCAGCGGAAATGGACAGGGGGCCCTGAACACTGAAGCTTTCTTT.

This clonotype was seen ten or more times. The V gene is TRBV20-1, the J gene TRBJ2-2, with D tentatively TRBD2 (6 bases). V dropped 2 bases and J dropped 7 bases, with 14 bases sitting between them. This CDR3 spans 14 amino acids. CDR1 is DFQATT and CDR2 is SNEGSKA in the germline V gene (reference sequence). As DNA, the CDR3 is TGCAGTGCTAGAAGCTCCGGGGAGGTCGGGGAGCTGTTTTTT. Its translation is CSARSSGEVGELFF.

The chain couples TRBV24-1 to TRBJ2-1, with TRBD2 matching 7 bases. V lost 9 bases and J lost 0; bases outside the gene matches: 10. Germline V gives CDR1 KGHDR, CDR2 SFDVKD. CDR3 size: 16 residues. The CDR3 loop reads CATSGGLADSYNEQFF. The CDR3 DNA reads as TGTGCCACCTCAGGAGGGCTAGCGGACTCCTACAATGAGCAGTTCTTC.

This clonotype appeared many times. This chain connects TRBV20-1 to TRBJ1-5; no definite D call. CDR1 is DFQATT, CDR2 SNEGSKA, per germline (reference sequence). The CDR3 runs 12 residues. Trimming shortened V by 3 bases and J by 7 bases, and 10 bases separated the two germline ends. The CDR3 coding sequence is TGCAGTGCTAGGGTTAACGGGCAGCCCCAGCATTTT. This translates into CSARVNGQPQHF.